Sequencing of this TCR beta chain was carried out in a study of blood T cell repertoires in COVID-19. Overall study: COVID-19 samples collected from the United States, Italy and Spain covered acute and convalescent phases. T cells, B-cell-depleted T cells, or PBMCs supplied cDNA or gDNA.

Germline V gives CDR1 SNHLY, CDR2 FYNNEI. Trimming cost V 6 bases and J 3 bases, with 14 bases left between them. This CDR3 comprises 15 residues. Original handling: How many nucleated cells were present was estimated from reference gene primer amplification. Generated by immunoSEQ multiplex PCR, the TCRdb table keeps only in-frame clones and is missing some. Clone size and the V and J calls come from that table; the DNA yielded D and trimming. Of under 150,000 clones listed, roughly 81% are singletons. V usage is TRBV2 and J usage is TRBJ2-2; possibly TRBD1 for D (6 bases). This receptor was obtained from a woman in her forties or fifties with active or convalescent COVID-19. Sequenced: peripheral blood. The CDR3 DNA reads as TGTGCCAGCAGCCCCTCAGGGGCATACACCGGGGAGCTGTTTTTT. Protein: CASSPSGAYTGELFF.